Presented here are 15 T cell receptor beta chains from one specimen sequenced in a study of metastatic and nonmetastatic thyroid tumors. No patient had received any treatment before thyroid surgery. TCRdb re-called clones via MiXCR from the PCR reads. The table shows 30,000 or so clones, with around 22% occurring only once. Sequencing was carried out using blood. These TCRs come from a female donor with papillary thyroid cancer or a benign thyroid nodule (not recorded which). Some clones in this sample may be carry-over from other donors' samples.

Ten or more counts support this clone. The chain is built from TRBV28 and TRBJ1-2; D is undetermined. Per the germline V gene, CDR1 is MDHEN and CDR2 is SYDVKM. The V gene lost 3 bases and the J gene lost 5 bases, with 10 bases spanning the gap. The length of the CDR3 is 13 residues. CDR3 protein: CASSLRADYGYTF. The CDR3 nucleotides are TGTGCCAGCAGTTTGAGGGCAGATTATGGCTACACCTTC.

This clone appeared many times. The J gene is TRBJ1-1, the V gene TRBV14, with D uncertain. Per germline, CDR1 SGHDN and CDR2 FVKESK. The CDR3 is made up of 13 amino acids. Trimming removed 4 bases at V and 7 bases at J, with 13 bases between. As DNA, the CDR3 is TGTGCCAGCAGCCCATATAAGGCCTTTGAAGCTTTCTTT. It encodes CASSPYKAFEAFF.

A few counts support this clone. J is TRBJ2-7 and V is TRBV6-6; D remains ambiguous. Germline lookup yields CDR1 MNHNY and CDR2 SVGAGI (reference sequence). CDR3 length: 14 amino acids. Trimming shortened V by 2 bases and J by 2 bases, and 10 bases separated the two germline ends. The CDR3 loop is CASSYGRRTYEQYF. The CDR3 coding sequence is TGTGCCAGCAGTTACGGACGAAGAACCTACGAGCAGTACTTC.

The chain carries TRBV6-1 and TRBJ2-7; 9 positions agree with TRBD2. CDR1 and CDR2 (germline): MNHNS, SASEGT. The CDR3 extends over 15 amino acids. V dropped 1 base and J dropped 5; count of bases not matched to a gene: 6. The CDR3 region is CASSEDAGGFNEQYF. CDR3 nucleotide sequence: TGTGCCAGCAGTGAAGATGCGGGAGGGTTTAACGAGCAGTACTTC.

This clone was seen repeatedly, ten times or more. This chain joins TRBV10-2 and TRBJ2-7; 9 bases are shared with TRBD1. Looked up from germline, CDR1 is WSHSY and CDR2 is SAAADI. With V trimmed by 6 bases and J by 2 bases, 11 bases remained unmatched. The CDR3 consists of 16 residues. Here the CDR3 DNA reads TGCGCCAGCAGAGGTTCAGACAGGGGGATTACCTACGAGCAGTACTTC. Protein sequence: CASRGSDRGITYEQYF.

This clone appeared many times. The V and J genes are TRBV7-9 and TRBJ2-7, with 10 nucleotides matching TRBD2. The germline V gene encodes CDR1 SEHNR and CDR2 FQNEAQ (reference sequence). CDR3 length equals 16 residues. With V trimmed by 0 bases and J by 3 bases, 5 bases remained unmatched. The CDR3 DNA sequence: TGTGCCAGCAGCTTAGCTCGGGCTAGCGGGAGCTACGAGCAGTACTTC. The encoded protein is CASSLARASGSYEQYF.

Relative to its sample, this clone is medium-sized (0.01 to 0.1%). The rearrangement uses TRBV12-3 or TRBV12-4 and TRBJ2-7; 12 bases map to TRBD1. The CDR3 has 15 residues. V shed 6 bases, J shed 2 bases, and the junction held 5 bases outside the gene matches. The CDR3 DNA reads TGTGCCAGCAGCCCGGGACAGGGGGCCGCCTACGAGCAGTACTTC. Protein: CASSPGQGAAYEQYF.

By its share, this clone is medium-sized. The gene calls are TRBV2 and TRBJ2-7, with a weak D call TRBD1 (5 bases). Trimming shortened V by 3 bases and J by 3 bases, and 12 bases separated the two germline ends. Germline CDR1 SNHLY, CDR2 FYNNEI. CDR3 size: 14 residues. CDR3 loop: CASSDGRVGYEQYF. CDR3 DNA sequence: TGTGCCAGCAGTGATGGCAGGGTCGGCTACGAGCAGTACTTC.

This clone was observed a few times. V gene TRBV3-1 combines with J gene TRBJ1-2; 8 nucleotides match TRBD1. With 1 base clipped from V and 5 bases from J, the junction kept 6 bases outside the gene matches. Germline V gives CDR1 LGHDT, CDR2 YNNKEL (reference sequence). The length of the CDR3 is 15 residues. CDR3 bases: TGTGCCAGCAGCCAAGTCCGGACAGGGCCTTATGGCTACACCTTC. Encoded protein: CASSQVRTGPYGYTF.

This clone was observed many times. The chain links TRBV5-5 to TRBJ2-5; TRBD2 might be the D (5 bases). This CDR3 has 16 residues. In germline, CDR1 is SGHKS, CDR2 YYEKEE (reference sequence). Trimming removed 3 bases from V and 1 base from J, with 16 bases in between. CDR3 residues: CASSSAAAAGQETQYF. For the CDR3, the DNA is TGTGCCAGCAGCTCGGCAGCGGCGGCGGGCCAAGAGACCCAGTACTTC. Complete variable domain (other parts from reference TRBV5-5 and TRBJ2-5): DAGVTQSPTHLIKTRGQQVTLRCSPISGHKSVSWYQQVLGQGPQFIFQYYEKEERGRGNFPDRFSARQFPNYSSELNVNALLLGDSALYLCASSSAAAAGQETQYFGPGTRLLVL.

This clone was recorded many times. V and J are TRBV2 and TRBJ1-2; D remains ambiguous. V was cut by 1 base and J by 3 bases, with 6 bases left in between. This CDR3 comprises 13 residues. Germline CDR1 is SNHLY and CDR2 is FYNNEI. DNA of the CDR3: TGTGCCAGCAGTGAAGGGGCCGACTATGGCTACACCTTC. It specifies CASSEGADYGYTF.

A remark on this clone: A junction boundary mismatches the germline segment, possibly from a read error. The V call is TRBV11-2, the J call TRBJ1-1, with TRBD1 as a possible D gene (5 bases). This CDR3 is built from 14 residues. CDR1 SGHAT and CDR2 FQNNGV come from the germline V gene. In nucleotides, the CDR3 is TGTGCCAACAGCTTAGTTGTCAGGGACACTGAAGCTTTCTTT. This sequence encodes CANSLVVRDTEAFF.

This clone qualifies as medium-sized. This CDR3 is CAWSVGDPHYEQYF. CDR3 in DNA: TGTGCCTGGAGTGTCGGAGACCCACACTACGAGCAGTACTTC. V and J are TRBV30 and TRBJ2-7; D not certain. Germline values: CDR1 GTSNPN, CDR2 SVGIG (reference sequence). This CDR3 is 14 amino acids long. Between the trimmed V and J ends, which lost 0 bases and 3 bases, there was a span of 12 bases.

The V call is TRBV6-2 or TRBV6-3, the J call TRBJ2-1, with 11 positions matching TRBD2. Germline trimming cut 2 bases from V and 7 bases from J; bases unmatched to any gene: 10. This CDR3 spans 17 amino acids. CDR1 is MNHEY, CDR2 SVGEGT, per germline. CDR3 in amino acids: CASSYLNLLAGDNEQFF. As DNA, the CDR3 is TGTGCCAGCAGTTACCTCAATCTACTAGCGGGAGATAATGAGCAGTTCTTC.

Only a few counts were recorded for this clone. V usage is TRBV6-6 and J usage is TRBJ1-2; D call uncertain. V lost 2 bases and J 3 bases, leaving 13 bases between the germline ends. The CDR3 runs 15 residues. Germline assignment: CDR1 MNHNY and CDR2 SVGAGI (reference sequence). The CDR3: CASSYGVFKYYGYTF. The DNA of the CDR3 is TGTGCCAGCAGTTACGGAGTTTTCAAGTACTATGGCTACACCTTC.